This is a list of T cell receptor beta chains from one sample in a study of OX40 agonist ivuxolimab in advanced cancers. Produced via immunoSEQ multiplex PCR; TCRdb's table is partial and in-frame only. The sample comprises roughly 62,000 clones, roughly 84% of which are singletons, and approximately 4.7% rests with the top ten. The sample consisted of CD4+ or CD8+ T cells sorted from blood, taken in a trial of the OX40 agonist ivuxolimab. These TCRs come from an adult with an advanced solid tumor such as melanoma, head and neck, liver or kidney cancer. The CDR3 runs from the conserved cysteine through the conserved F or W. Fields, in order: J gene, clone size, D gene, V gene, CDR3 protein, CDR3 DNA. The D gene is left open where the match is weak. Clone size is not always given. Where it is, it says once, few, many or a class for expanded clones.

TRBJ1-1 . TRBD1 TRBV19 CASSIPATGLGTEAFF TGTGCCAGTAGTATCCCTGCGACAGGGCTGGGAACTGAAGCTTTCTTT
TRBJ2-5 . TRBD1 TRBV5-8 CASSLERQGVGETQYF TGTGCCAGCAGCTTGGAGAGACAGGGCGTGGGAGAGACCCAGTACTTC
TRBJ2-3 . . TRBV7-2 CASRKGGPGPDTQYF TGTGCCAGCAGAAAAGGGGGTCCGGGACCAGATACGCAGTATTTT
TRBJ2-5 . . TRBV25-1 CASSELEEETQYF TGTGCCAGCAGTGAATTGGAGGAGGAGACCCAGTACTTC
TRBJ2-2 . . TRBV18 CASSGAERRANTGELFF TGTGCCAGCTCGGGGGCGGAGAGGCGCGCGAACACCGGGGAGCTGTTTTTT
TRBJ2-7 . . TRBV19 CASSLSGSPYEQYF TGTGCCAGTAGTCTAAGCGGGTCCCCCTACGAGCAGTACTTC
TRBJ2-4 . . TRBV9 CASSGDRDFAKNIQYF TGTGCCAGCAGCGGAGACAGGGACTTCGCCAAAAACATTCAGTACTTC
TRBJ2-7 . TRBD2 TRBV10-3 CAISGMGLEIGAYEQYF TGTGCCATCAGTGGAATGGGACTAGAAATAGGAGCCTACGAGCAGTACTTC
TRBJ1-5 . . TRBV9 CASSVGSNQPQHF TGTGCCAGCAGCGTTGGCAGCAATCAGCCCCAGCATTTT
TRBJ2-7 . . TRBV7-2 CASSLEGSSAFLARWEQYF TGTGCCAGCAGCTTAGAAGGTAGTTCGGCTTTTCTCGCAAGGTGGGAGCAGTACTTC
TRBJ2-3 . . TRBV7-3 CASSLIGGTDTQYF TGTGCCAGCAGCTTAATTGGGGGCACAGATACGCAGTATTTT
TRBJ2-2 . TRBD2 TRBV19 CARALTSVNTGELFF TGTGCCAGAGCCCTGACTAGCGTGAACACCGGGGAGCTGTTTTTT
TRBJ2-3 few . TRBV18 CASSPSLGTDTQYF TGTGCCAGCTCACCCAGTTTGGGCACAGATACGCAGTATTTT
TRBJ1-2 . . TRBV7-9 CASSLAGEGKTGYTF TGTGCCAGCAGCTTAGCGGGGGAAGGGAAGACTGGCTACACCTTC
TRBJ1-5 . TRBD1 TRBV4-1 CASSAQGAGQPQHF TGCGCCAGCAGCGCCCAGGGGGCAGGACAGCCCCAGCATTTT
TRBJ1-2 few TRBD1 TRBV19 CASSRDRGRQGYTF TGTGCCAGTAGTCGGGACAGGGGGCGGCAGGGCTACACCTTC
TRBJ1-5 . . TRBV28 CASRYDLPNQPQHF TGTGCCAGCAGATATGACTTACCCAATCAGCCCCAGCATTTT
TRBJ2-7 . TRBD2 TRBV2 CASRDSTSGRPEQYF TGTGCCAGCAGAGATTCGACTAGCGGGAGACCCGAGCAGTACTTC
TRBJ2-7 . . TRBV28 CASPTAGTETYEQYF TGTGCCAGCCCAACGGCGGGGACCGAGACCTACGAGCAGTACTTC
TRBJ2-1 . . TRBV11-1 CASSSQGLSYNEQFF TGTGCCAGCAGCTCCCAGGGCCTCTCCTACAATGAGCAGTTCTTC
TRBJ2-7 once TRBD1 TRBV10-3 CAISQGQGADEQYF TGTGCCATCTCACAGGGGCAGGGGGCGGACGAGCAGTACTTC
TRBJ2-1 . TRBD2 TRBV11-2 CASSLMRGALFF TGTGCCAGCAGCTTAATGCGGGGGGCTCTGTTCTTC
TRBJ1-5 . . TRBV4-1 CASSQGVHVEPQHF TGCGCCAGCAGCCAAGGAGTCCATGTTGAGCCCCAGCATTTT
TRBJ2-4 . . TRBV4-2 CASSQEGRQENIQYF TGTGCCAGCAGCCAAGAAGGCCGACAGGAAAACATTCAGTACTTC
TRBJ2-2 . . TRBV4-1 CASSQEQGTGELFF TGCGCCAGCAGCCAGGAACAGGGTACCGGGGAGCTGTTTTTT
TRBJ2-7 . . TRBV4-1 CASSLRALTYEQYF TGCGCCAGCAGCCTCCGGGCATTAACCTACGAGCAGTACTTC
TRBJ2-2 . . TRBV15 CATSRDSIGELFF TGTGCCACCAGCAGAGATTCCATCGGGGAGCTGTTTTTT
TRBJ1-1 . . TRBV28 CASSLYKQGTEAFF TGTGCCAGCAGTTTGTATAAACAGGGAACTGAAGCTTTCTTT
TRBJ2-3 . TRBD2 TRBV28 CASSLAGVQLDTQYF TGTGCCAGCAGTTTGGCGGGAGTTCAATTAGATACGCAGTATTTT
TRBJ2-5 . TRBD1 TRBV7-2 CASSLGARGQETQYF TGTGCCAGCAGCTTAGGCGCCAGGGGGCAAGAGACCCAGTACTTC